The 20 T cell receptor beta chains below all came from one sample that was sequenced in a study of long-term antiretroviral therapy in people with HIV. Run at survey level, the immunoSEQ assay was version v3.0. The table came from immunoSEQ multiplex PCR; TCRdb's copy has only in-frame clones and leaves some out. The sample yields some 31,000 clones, around 72% seen once. The material sequenced was unsorted PBMCs, taken 3.1 years after starting antiretroviral therapy. The receptors originated from a woman aged 45 to 65 with HIV.

This clone has a handful of counts. This chain uses TRBV30 with TRBJ1-5; D possibly corresponds to TRBD1 (6 bases). CDR1 and CDR2 (germline): GTSNPN, SVGIG (reference sequence). V was shortened by 1 base and J by 7 bases, with 17 bases between the two germline ends. The CDR3 consists of 15 residues. The CDR3 sequence: CAWSANLQGWQPQHF. In DNA, the CDR3 is TGTGCCTGGAGTGCGAACCTACAGGGATGGCAGCCCCAGCATTTT.

The gene calls are TRBV9 and TRBJ1-6; weak D call: TRBD1 (6 bases). V was pared by 4 bases and J by 6 bases, with 8 bases between. The CDR3 is 13 amino acids. Germline-derived CDR1 and CDR2 are SGDLS and YYNGEE. This CDR3 is CASSRGGNSPLHF. Here the CDR3 DNA reads TGTGCCAGCAGCAGAGGGGGTAATTCACCCCTCCACTTT.

The chain uses TRBV19 and TRBJ1-5; maybe TRBD1 (6 bases). Per germline, CDR1 LNHDA and CDR2 SQIVND (reference sequence). V shed 4 bases and J shed 1 base, with 17 bases lying between them. This CDR3 contains 17 residues. CDR3 in DNA: TGTGCCAGTAGTACACCGACAGGATCTGGGAGCAATCAGCCCCAGCATTTT. It translates to CASSTPTGSGSNQPQHF.

V is TRBV29-1 and J is TRBJ2-1, with TRBD2 identical over 9 bases. Trimming removed 7 bases from V and 0 bases from J; junction bases left unmatched: 4. The CDR3 has 14 amino acids. The germline V gene has CDR1 SQVTM and CDR2 ANQGSEA. In nucleotides, the CDR3 is TGCAGCGGGGCGGGGGGGAGCTCCTACAATGAGCAGTTCTTC. This codes for CSGAGGSSYNEQFF.

This clone was counted a few times. The V and J genes are TRBV6-1 and TRBJ2-2; D call uncertain. There are 15 residues in the CDR3. The V end lost 3 bases, the J end lost 1 base, and 9 bases lay between the germline ends. CDR1 is MNHNS and CDR2 is SASEGT in the germline V gene. The CDR3 here is CASSELRGNTGELFF. The CDR3 DNA is TGTGCCAGCAGTGAGCTTCGCGGGAACACCGGGGAGCTGTTTTTT.

The chain uses TRBV6-6 and TRBJ1-1, with D perhaps TRBD1 (5 bases). The germline V gene encodes CDR1 MNHNY and CDR2 SVGAGI (reference sequence). This CDR3 is 15 amino acids long. Trimming took 4 bases from V and 2 from J, leaving 14 bases between them. DNA of the CDR3: TGTGCCAGCAGTTTGGCCAGGGCCCTAAACACTGAAGCTTTCTTT. Translated, it gives CASSLARALNTEAFF.

This chain joins TRBV7-9 and TRBJ2-7, with D unresolved. The CDR3 is 11 residues long. The germline CDR1 and CDR2 sequences are SEHNR and FQNEAQ (reference sequence). The V end lost 6 bases, the J end lost 2 bases, and 5 bases lay between the germline ends. The CDR3 spells CASRGPYEQYF. DNA of the CDR3: TGTGCCAGCAGGGGTCCCTACGAGCAGTACTTC.

The chain joins TRBV7-9 to TRBJ1-1, with D uncertain. From germline, CDR1 is SEHNR and CDR2 FQNEAQ (reference sequence). V lost 2 bases, J lost 2 bases, and 6 bases lay in between. The CDR3 has 13 amino acids. The DNA for the CDR3 is TGTGCCAGCAGCTTATGGGGAAACACTGAAGCTTTCTTT. Its translation: CASSLWGNTEAFF.

V gene TRBV5-1 combines with J gene TRBJ2-3, with 14 bases aligning to TRBD2. The CDR3 is 17 amino acids. J gave up 0 bases and V 3 bases, and 3 bases lay outside the gene matches. From germline, CDR1 is SGHRS and CDR2 YFSETQ. CDR3 loop: CASSSTSGGVSTDTQYF. Here the CDR3 DNA reads TGCGCCAGCAGCTCGACTAGCGGGGGGGTTAGCACAGATACGCAGTATTTT.

The chain uses TRBV6-6 and TRBJ2-2, with D possibly matching TRBD2 (5 bases). The V and J ends lost 7 bases and 8 bases respectively, with 14 bases between them. This CDR3 comprises 13 residues. CDR1 is MNHNY, CDR2 SVGAGI, per germline (reference sequence). The CDR3, as DNA: TGTGCCAGCACCCTTAGAGGGTCTGGGGAGCTGTTTTTT. This codes for CASTLRGSGELFF.

V usage is TRBV6-4 and J usage is TRBJ2-1, with 7 bases identical to TRBD2. CDR1 is MRHNA, CDR2 SNTAGT, per germline. The CDR3 loop spans 17 amino acids. The trim removed 1 base at V and 0 bases at J, leaving 6 bases unmatched. CDR3 nucleotides: TGTGCCAGCAGTGACTACTTCGGCGGGGGCTCCTACAATGAGCAGTTCTTC. The encoded protein is CASSDYFGGGSYNEQFF.

The rearrangement uses TRBV7-2 and TRBJ1-1; possibly TRBD1 for D (5 bases). Germline CDR1 SGHTA, CDR2 FQGNSA. The CDR3 is 15 residues long. Trimming removed 5 bases from V and 0 bases from J, with 13 bases in between. The CDR3 bases are TGTGCCAGCAGCCTGATCGGGGCGGTGAACACTGAAGCTTTCTTT. Translation: CASSLIGAVNTEAFF. Full variable domain (outside the CDR3, taken from reference TRBV7-2 and TRBJ1-1): GAGVSQSPSNKVTEKGKDVELRCDPISGHTALYWYRQSLGQGLEFLIYFQGNSAPDKSGLPSDRFSAERTGGSVSTLTIQRTQQEDSAVYLCASSLIGAVNTEAFFGQGTRLTVV.

The chain carries TRBV2 and TRBJ2-7; TRBD2 matches at 8 bases. The germline V gene encodes CDR1 SNHLY and CDR2 FYNNEI. This CDR3 contains 16 residues. DNA of the CDR3: TGTGCCAGCAGCGAAGGCCGGGGGGGAGTGACCTACGAGCAGTACGTC. Protein: CASSEGRGGVTYEQYV.

The chain recombines TRBV7-3 with TRBJ2-5, with D tentatively TRBD1 (8 bases). From germline, CDR1 is SGHTA and CDR2 FQGTGA. The CDR3 runs to 15 residues. V dropped 4 bases and J dropped 5 bases, with 17 bases sitting between them. The CDR3 region is CASSSNRGGAETQYF. The DNA of the CDR3 is TGTGCCAGCAGCTCCAACAGGGGGGGTGCGGAGACCCAGTACTTC.

The genes are TRBV15 and TRBJ1-5; D ambiguous. The V end was cut by 0 bases, the J end by 0 bases, with 6 bases between. CDR3 size: 15 residues. Germline V CDR1 and CDR2: LNHNV, YYDKDF (reference sequence). The CDR3 DNA reads TGTGCCACCAGCAGAGAGAGGGCTAGCAATCAGCCCCAGCATTTT. Its translation is CATSRERASNQPQHF. The whole variable domain, remainder taken from reference TRBV15 and TRBJ1-5, is DAMVIQNPRYQVTQFGKPVTLSCSQTLNHNVMYWYQQKSSQAPKLLFHYYDKDFNNEADTPDNFQSRRPNTSFCFLDIRSPGLGDTAMYLCATSRERASNQPQHFGDGTRLSIL.

This clone appeared a single time. The chain carries TRBV5-1 and TRBJ1-1; D is perhaps TRBD1 (6 bases). The CDR3 has 13 residues. CDR1 is SGHRS and CDR2 is YFSETQ in the germline V gene. V lost 5 bases and J 5 bases, leaving 13 bases between the germline ends. As DNA, the CDR3 is TGCGCCAGCAGAAACAGGGAGGGTACTGAAGCTTTCTTT. Encoded protein: CASRNREGTEAFF.

The chain links TRBV30 to TRBJ1-6; 10 positions match TRBD1. V lost 0 bases to trimming and J lost 8 bases; unmatched junction nucleotides: 1. Germline values: CDR1 GTSNPN, CDR2 SVGIG (reference sequence). The CDR3 totals 14 residues. CDR3 nucleotide sequence: TGTGCCTGGAGTGTTGGGACAGGGGATTCACCCCTCCACTTT. Translated, it gives CAWSVGTGDSPLHF.

The genes are TRBV10-1 and TRBJ2-3, with unresolved D. This CDR3 region has 11 residues. Deletions cut 4 bases from V and 5 bases from J, with 4 bases between. Germline V gene sequence: CDR1 WNHNN, CDR2 SYGVQD (reference sequence). The DNA of the CDR3 is TGCGCCAGCAGTGTTGGAGATACGCAGTATTTT. Amino acids: CASSVGDTQYF.

The chain carries TRBV5-6 and TRBJ2-5; tentative D call: TRBD2 (8 bases). From germline, CDR1 is SGHDT and CDR2 YYEEEE. This CDR3 spans 13 amino acids. V shed 5 bases and J shed 7 bases, with 15 bases lying between them. CDR3 nucleotides: TGTGCCAGCAGGAGGGACAGCGGGGGGACCCAGTACTTC. Translating gives CASRRDSGGTQYF.

The gene calls are TRBV11-2 and TRBJ1-1, with no clear D. CDR3 length equals 12 residues. The V gene lost 3 bases and the J gene lost 3 bases, with 5 bases spanning the gap. CDR1 and CDR2 (germline): SGHAT, FQNNGV. The CDR3 spells CASSFGDTEAFF. For the CDR3, the DNA is TGTGCCAGCAGCTTTGGGGACACTGAAGCTTTCTTT.